This TCR beta chain was captured by sequencing in a study of cytomegalovirus exposure and HLA in healthy donors. Looking at the study overall: T cells numbering about 200 million yielded 90 million to 140 million unique TCR beta sequences in an earlier analysis.

PCR involved 60 Vbeta and 13 Jbeta primers. Clones were read by immunoSEQ multiplex PCR, and TCRdb kept only the in-frame ones, dropping some. The data show 50,000 to 70,000 clones, 83% seen once. V lost 2 bases and J lost 0, with 11 bases in between. This CDR3 region has 15 residues. Germline CDR1 reads LGHNA; CDR2 reads YSLEER. The sample taken for sequencing was PBMCs. The J gene is TRBJ2-7, the V gene TRBV4-3; D might be TRBD1 (6 bases). This TCR derives from a human donor in good health. In DNA, the CDR3 is TGCGCCAGCAGCCAACGACAGGACAACTCCTACGAGCAGTACTTC. This codes for CASSQRQDNSYEQYF.